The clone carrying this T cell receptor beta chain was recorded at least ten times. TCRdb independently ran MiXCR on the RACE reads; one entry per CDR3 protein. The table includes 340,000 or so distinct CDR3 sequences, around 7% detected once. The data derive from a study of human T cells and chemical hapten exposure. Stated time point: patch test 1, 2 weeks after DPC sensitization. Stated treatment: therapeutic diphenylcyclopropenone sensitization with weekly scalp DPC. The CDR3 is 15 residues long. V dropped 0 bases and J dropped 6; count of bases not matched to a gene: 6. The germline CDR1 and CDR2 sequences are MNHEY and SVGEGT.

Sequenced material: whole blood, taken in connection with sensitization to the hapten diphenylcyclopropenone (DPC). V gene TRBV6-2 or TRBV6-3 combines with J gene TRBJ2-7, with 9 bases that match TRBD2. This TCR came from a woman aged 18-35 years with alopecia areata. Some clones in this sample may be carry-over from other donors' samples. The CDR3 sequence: CASSYSIAGVGEQYF. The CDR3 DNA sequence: TGTGCCAGCAGTTACTCCATAGCGGGGGTCGGCGAGCAGTACTTC.